This entry is about one TCR beta chain. Its antigen remains unknown. With 60 Vbeta and 13 Jbeta primers, the PCR was carried out. The method was immunoSEQ multiplex PCR; TCRdb's version includes in-frame clones alone and lacks a portion of them. The sample has about 190,000 clones; over 70% are singletons. This entry belongs to a study of cytomegalovirus exposure and HLA in healthy donors. Study context: Researchers previously reported finding more than 100 million unique TCR beta sequences from 170 million or so T cells. Roughly 89 million unique TCR sequences came from HLA-typed donors in an early release. Study-wide results and limits: In a later analysis, V- and J-gene trimming of beta chains associated with a DCLRE1C missense variant, replicated independently. After further analysis at a later stage, roughly 16,000 TCR beta sequences were associated with HLA alleles at 0.05 false discovery rate.

V dropped 6 bases and J dropped 6 bases, with 9 bases sitting between them. CDR1 MNHEY and CDR2 SMNVEV come from the germline V gene (reference sequence). The CDR3 spans 12 residues. This receptor was taken from a woman aged 30 to 39 in good health and CMV-seropositive. V usage is TRBV27 and J usage is TRBJ2-1, with D perhaps TRBD2 (5 bases). Specimen: PBMCs. The CDR3 DNA reads TGTGCCAGCAGCCCGACTACCAATGAGCAGTTCTTC. It specifies CASSPTTNEQFF.